This is a list of T cell receptor beta chains from one sample in a study of T cell repertoires in cytomegalovirus infection. TCRdb processed the reads anew with MiXCR; each CDR3 protein has one entry. The profile shows about 300,000 distinct CDR3 sequences, around 9.6% of them singletons. Sample: PBMCs. The receptors derive from a human donor in good health (CMV status not recorded). Some clones in this sample may be carry-over from other donors' samples. The CDR3 runs from the conserved cysteine through the conserved F or W. A D gene is named only where the DNA matches it firmly. Expanded clones get a size class; other rows say once, few or many, or leave the size out.

V gene: TRBV20-1; J gene: TRBJ1-1; clone size: .; D gene: .; CDR3 protein: CSARAFQGRTEAFF; CDR3 DNA: TGCAGTGCTAGAGCGTTCCAGGGGCGGACTGAAGCTTTCTTT
V gene: TRBV7-9; J gene: TRBJ1-1; clone size: .; D gene: .; CDR3 protein: CASSLGEPPEAFF; CDR3 DNA: TGTGCCAGCAGCTTAGGGGAGCCTCCTGAAGCTTTCTTT
V gene: TRBV10-2; J gene: TRBJ1-1; clone size: many; D gene: TRBD1; CDR3 protein: CASSDKTGGQNTEAFF; CDR3 DNA: TGCGCCAGCAGTGATAAGACAGGGGGCCAGAACACTGAAGCTTTCTTT
V gene: TRBV7-2; J gene: TRBJ1-1; clone size: many; D gene: .; CDR3 protein: CASSLATGLGTPNTEAFF; CDR3 DNA: TGTGCCAGCAGCTTAGCGACAGGCCTCGGGACGCCGAACACTGAAGCTTTCTTT
V gene: TRBV20-1; J gene: TRBJ1-2; clone size: many; D gene: .; CDR3 protein: CSALRGPDYGYTF; CDR3 DNA: TGCAGTGCTTTAAGGGGACCTGATTATGGCTACACCTTC
V gene: TRBV6-2/TRBV6-3; J gene: TRBJ2-3; clone size: many; D gene: .; CDR3 protein: CASSYVGFRTDTQYF; CDR3 DNA: TGTGCCAGCAGTTACGTGGGATTTCGCACAGATACGCAGTATTTT
V gene: TRBV20-1; J gene: TRBJ2-1; clone size: few; D gene: TRBD1; CDR3 protein: CSARGRDRNNEQFF; CDR3 DNA: TGCAGTGCTAGAGGCCGGGACAGGAACAATGAGCAGTTCTTC
V gene: TRBV20-1; J gene: TRBJ1-5; clone size: many; D gene: .; CDR3 protein: CSATPGSSNQPQHF; CDR3 DNA: TGCAGTGCCACGCCCGGTTCTAGCAATCAGCCCCAGCATTTT
V gene: TRBV11-2; J gene: TRBJ1-1; clone size: .; D gene: .; CDR3 protein: CASSLDDGGAVGAFF; CDR3 DNA: TGTGCCAGCAGCTTAGATGACGGGGGAGCGGTTGGAGCTTTCTTT
V gene: TRBV28; J gene: TRBJ2-1; clone size: many; D gene: .; CDR3 protein: CATTGSSYNEQFF; CDR3 DNA: TGTGCCACCACAGGGAGCTCCTACAATGAGCAGTTCTTC
V gene: TRBV7-9; J gene: TRBJ2-1; clone size: many; D gene: TRBD1; CDR3 protein: CASSAGQGAVIVRGNEQFF; CDR3 DNA: TGTGCCAGCAGCGCGGGACAGGGGGCTGTAATAGTGCGGGGTAATGAGCAGTTCTTC
V gene: TRBV20-1; J gene: TRBJ1-5; clone size: few; D gene: .; CDR3 protein: CSARLGNQPQHF; CDR3 DNA: TGCAGTGCCCGTCTGGGGAATCAGCCCCAGCATTTT
V gene: TRBV7-2; J gene: TRBJ1-3; clone size: many; D gene: .; CDR3 protein: CASSLVSSGNTIYF; CDR3 DNA: TGTGCCAGCAGCTTGGTTTCCTCTGGAAACACCATATATTTT
V gene: TRBV5-4; J gene: TRBJ2-3; clone size: many; D gene: .; CDR3 protein: CASSLAGAPTDTQYF; CDR3 DNA: TGTGCCAGCAGCTTGGCGGGGGCCCCCACAGATACGCAGTATTTT
V gene: TRBV19; J gene: TRBJ1-2; clone size: many; D gene: TRBD1; CDR3 protein: CASKNRGYGYTF; CDR3 DNA: TGTGCCAGTAAGAACAGGGGCTATGGCTACACCTTC
V gene: TRBV6-1; J gene: TRBJ2-7; clone size: many; D gene: TRBD1; CDR3 protein: CASRPDRGSGSYEQYF; CDR3 DNA: TGTGCCAGCAGACCGGACAGGGGAAGCGGGTCCTACGAGCAGTACTTC
V gene: TRBV7-9; J gene: TRBJ2-3; clone size: .; D gene: .; CDR3 protein: CASSHPRDTQYF; CDR3 DNA: TGTGCCAGCAGCCATCCGAGAGATACGCAGTATTTT
V gene: TRBV7-2; J gene: TRBJ2-4; clone size: medium-sized; D gene: .; CDR3 protein: CASSPAVAVAKNIQYF; CDR3 DNA: TGTGCCAGCAGCCCGGCGGTTGCTGTAGCCAAAAACATTCAGTACTTC
V gene: TRBV7-2; J gene: TRBJ1-1; clone size: many; D gene: TRBD1; CDR3 protein: CASSSQPGQIYEAFF; CDR3 DNA: TGTGCCAGCAGCTCGCAACCGGGACAGATCTATGAAGCTTTCTTT
V gene: TRBV7-2; J gene: TRBJ2-2; clone size: many; D gene: .; CDR3 protein: CASSLESGELFF; CDR3 DNA: TGTGCCAGCAGCTTAGAGTCCGGGGAGCTGTTTTTT
V gene: TRBV27; J gene: TRBJ1-1; clone size: few; D gene: TRBD1; CDR3 protein: CASRTGGIRTEAFF; CDR3 DNA: TGTGCCAGCAGGACAGGGGGCATCAGAACTGAAGCTTTCTTT
V gene: TRBV7-2; J gene: TRBJ1-5; clone size: many; D gene: .; CDR3 protein: CASSPFAGKGQPQHF; CDR3 DNA: TGTGCCAGCAGCCCTTTTGCAGGGAAGGGTCAGCCCCAGCATTTT
V gene: TRBV6-6; J gene: TRBJ1-6; clone size: few; D gene: .; CDR3 protein: CASSYGLWSPLHF; CDR3 DNA: TGTGCCAGCAGTTACGGGTTGTGGTCACCCCTCCACTTT
V gene: TRBV7-2; J gene: TRBJ1-1; clone size: many; D gene: TRBD1; CDR3 protein: CASSEKPGQGVTEAFF; CDR3 DNA: TGTGCCAGCAGCGAAAAACCGGGACAGGGCGTCACTGAAGCTTTCTTT
V gene: TRBV7-2; J gene: TRBJ1-5; clone size: many; D gene: TRBD1; CDR3 protein: CASSRDRGNQPQHF; CDR3 DNA: TGTGCCAGCAGCCGGGACAGGGGCAATCAGCCCCAGCATTTT
V gene: TRBV6-1; J gene: TRBJ1-2; clone size: few; D gene: TRBD1; CDR3 protein: CASSEGGQRYGYTF; CDR3 DNA: TGTGCCAGCAGTGAGGGGGGACAGCGGTATGGCTACACCTTC
V gene: TRBV6-2/TRBV6-3; J gene: TRBJ2-2; clone size: many; D gene: TRBD1; CDR3 protein: CASSQQPGQITGELFF; CDR3 DNA: TGTGCCAGCAGTCAACAGCCGGGACAGATCACCGGGGAGCTGTTTTTT
V gene: TRBV20-1; J gene: TRBJ2-1; clone size: .; D gene: .; CDR3 protein: CSARDAGKTNEQFF; CDR3 DNA: TGCAGTGCTAGAGATGCGGGGAAAACGAATGAGCAGTTCTTC
V gene: TRBV3-1; J gene: TRBJ2-1; clone size: few; D gene: .; CDR3 protein: CASTDKPRGAEQFF; CDR3 DNA: TGTGCCAGCACCGACAAGCCCAGGGGGGCTGAGCAGTTCTTC
V gene: TRBV12-3/TRBV12-4; J gene: TRBJ2-7; clone size: .; D gene: TRBD2; CDR3 protein: CASSSPGGGLEQYF; CDR3 DNA: TGTGCCAGCAGCTCCCCGGGGGGAGGGCTAGAGCAGTACTTC
V gene: TRBV5-4; J gene: TRBJ2-3; clone size: many; D gene: TRBD2; CDR3 protein: CASSPSGGASDTQYF; CDR3 DNA: TGTGCCAGCAGTCCCAGCGGGGGGGCTTCAGATACGCAGTATTTT
V gene: TRBV5-1; J gene: TRBJ2-5; clone size: few; D gene: TRBD2; CDR3 protein: CASSLAGAGGQETQYF; CDR3 DNA: TGCGCCAGCAGCTTGGCCGGAGCGGGGGGGCAAGAGACCCAGTACTTC
V gene: TRBV18; J gene: TRBJ2-6; clone size: many; D gene: TRBD2; CDR3 protein: CASSLYGTSSTSGANVLTF; CDR3 DNA: TGTGCCAGCTCACTCTACGGGACTAGCTCCACCTCTGGGGCCAACGTCCTGACTTTC
V gene: TRBV28; J gene: TRBJ1-1; clone size: many; D gene: TRBD1; CDR3 protein: CASSLSQGAGMNTEAFF; CDR3 DNA: TGTGCCAGCAGTTTATCCCAGGGGGCAGGGATGAACACTGAAGCTTTCTTT
V gene: TRBV20-1; J gene: TRBJ1-2; clone size: many; D gene: TRBD1; CDR3 protein: CSARGGQGYGYTF; CDR3 DNA: TGCAGTGCTAGAGGGGGACAGGGCTATGGCTACACCTTC
V gene: TRBV6-5; J gene: TRBJ1-2; clone size: many; D gene: TRBD1; CDR3 protein: CASSYSGGAGGYTF; CDR3 DNA: TGTGCCAGCAGTTACTCAGGGGGCGCGGGAGGCTACACCTTC
V gene: TRBV4-1; J gene: TRBJ2-7; clone size: .; D gene: .; CDR3 protein: CASSQVFGQVREQYF; CDR3 DNA: TGCGCCAGCAGCCAAGTCTTCGGCCAGGTCCGCGAGCAGTACTTC
V gene: TRBV7-2; J gene: TRBJ2-5; clone size: many; D gene: TRBD2; CDR3 protein: CASNPAGVQETQYF; CDR3 DNA: TGTGCCAGCAACCCAGCGGGGGTCCAAGAGACCCAGTACTTC
V gene: TRBV12-3/TRBV12-4; J gene: TRBJ2-1; clone size: many; D gene: .; CDR3 protein: CASRPTLNEQFF; CDR3 DNA: TGTGCCAGCAGACCGACCCTTAATGAGCAGTTCTTC
V gene: TRBV7-8; J gene: TRBJ2-7; clone size: many; D gene: TRBD1; CDR3 protein: CASSLASGQGLGQYF; CDR3 DNA: TGTGCCAGCAGCTTAGCGAGTGGACAGGGCCTAGGGCAGTACTTC
V gene: TRBV29-1; J gene: TRBJ1-1; clone size: .; D gene: TRBD1; CDR3 protein: CSVETGGTEAFF; CDR3 DNA: TGCAGCGTCGAAACAGGGGGCACTGAAGCTTTCTTT
V gene: TRBV7-9; J gene: TRBJ2-3; clone size: many; D gene: TRBD2; CDR3 protein: CASSSTLGLAGRTDTQYF; CDR3 DNA: TGTGCCAGCAGCTCAACCCTCGGACTAGCGGGGAGGACAGATACGCAGTATTTT
V gene: TRBV7-2; J gene: TRBJ1-1; clone size: many; D gene: .; CDR3 protein: CASSFSQGGNTEAFF; CDR3 DNA: TGTGCCAGCAGCTTCTCACAGGGAGGTAACACTGAAGCTTTCTTT
V gene: TRBV7-9; J gene: TRBJ2-3; clone size: many; D gene: .; CDR3 protein: CANSRGSDSDTQYF; CDR3 DNA: TGTGCCAACTCAAGGGGGAGTGACTCAGATACGCAGTATTTT
V gene: TRBV20-1; J gene: TRBJ2-1; clone size: many; D gene: TRBD2; CDR3 protein: CSALLDLGGGSSYNEQFF; CDR3 DNA: TGCAGTGCCCTCCTGGACCTCGGCGGGGGAAGCTCCTACAATGAGCAGTTCTTC
V gene: TRBV20-1; J gene: TRBJ1-4; clone size: many; D gene: .; CDR3 protein: CSARVGEKLFF; CDR3 DNA: TGCAGTGCTAGAGTAGGCGAAAAACTGTTTTTT
V gene: TRBV28; J gene: TRBJ1-4; clone size: many; D gene: .; CDR3 protein: CASSTSSNQNEKLFF; CDR3 DNA: TGTGCCAGCAGTACTTCCAGTAACCAGAATGAAAAACTGTTTTTT
V gene: TRBV6-1; J gene: TRBJ2-2; clone size: many; D gene: .; CDR3 protein: CASRHGQRNTGELFF; CDR3 DNA: TGTGCCAGCAGGCATGGGCAGCGGAACACCGGGGAGCTGTTTTTT
V gene: TRBV7-2; J gene: TRBJ1-5; clone size: many; D gene: .; CDR3 protein: CASTDSQNNQPQHF; CDR3 DNA: TGTGCCAGCACGGACAGCCAAAACAATCAGCCCCAGCATTTT
V gene: TRBV6-2/TRBV6-3; J gene: TRBJ1-1; clone size: many; D gene: .; CDR3 protein: CASSYSPLRNTEAFF; CDR3 DNA: TGTGCCAGCAGTTACTCCCCTCTAAGGAACACTGAAGCTTTCTTT
V gene: TRBV4-3; J gene: TRBJ2-3; clone size: few; D gene: .; CDR3 protein: CASSQTLRGGGTDTQYF; CDR3 DNA: TGCGCCAGCAGCCAGACTCTGAGAGGGGGGGGCACAGATACGCAGTATTTT
V gene: TRBV6-6; J gene: TRBJ2-7; clone size: many; D gene: .; CDR3 protein: CASRTGLLIDEQYF; CDR3 DNA: TGTGCCAGCAGAACGGGACTCCTTATCGACGAGCAGTACTTC
V gene: TRBV10-3; J gene: TRBJ2-3; clone size: .; D gene: TRBD2; CDR3 protein: CAISVIRGAGGSADTQYF; CDR3 DNA: TGTGCCATCAGTGTTATAAGAGGGGCGGGGGGCAGCGCAGATACGCAGTATTTT
V gene: TRBV12-3/TRBV12-4; J gene: TRBJ1-5; clone size: many; D gene: .; CDR3 protein: CASSLISSNQPQHF; CDR3 DNA: TGTGCCAGCAGTTTGATAAGTAGCAATCAGCCCCAGCATTTT
V gene: TRBV20-1; J gene: TRBJ2-7; clone size: many; D gene: .; CDR3 protein: CSARAAGHSYEQYF; CDR3 DNA: TGCAGTGCTAGAGCTGCCGGCCACTCCTACGAGCAGTACTTC
V gene: TRBV7-3; J gene: TRBJ2-5; clone size: many; D gene: TRBD2; CDR3 protein: CASSLGGGIQETQYF; CDR3 DNA: TGTGCCAGCAGCTTAGGCGGGGGAATTCAAGAGACCCAGTACTTC
V gene: TRBV4-2; J gene: TRBJ2-1; clone size: many; D gene: .; CDR3 protein: CASSSSGHNEQFF; CDR3 DNA: TGTGCCAGCAGCTCCTCGGGACACAATGAGCAGTTCTTC
V gene: TRBV12-3/TRBV12-4; J gene: TRBJ2-1; clone size: many; D gene: .; CDR3 protein: CASRGESSYNEQFF; CDR3 DNA: TGTGCCAGCAGGGGGGAGAGCTCCTACAATGAGCAGTTCTTC